The 10 T cell receptor beta chains given below trace back to one sample, sequenced in a study of T cells after yellow fever vaccination. One entry per CDR3 protein, called by TCRdb with MiXCR from the 5' RACE reads. Altogether a few hundred thousand distinct CDR3 sequences are present, less than 9.5% being singletons, with the ten largest covering around 3.3%. The sample in question was CD4+ T cells sorted from PBMCs, obtained 5 days after the yellow fever booster vaccination. The receptor set was obtained from a man aged 18 to 29 who received the YFV17D yellow fever vaccine.

This clonotype was seen repeatedly, ten times or more. The rearrangement uses TRBV5-4 and TRBJ2-1; perhaps TRBD2 as D (5 bases). Germline CDR1 reads SGHNT; CDR2 reads YYREEE (reference sequence). The V and J ends lost 4 bases and 9 bases respectively, with 14 bases between them. The CDR3 has 13 residues. CDR3 sequence (DNA): TGTGCCAGCAGCGGAGACTATCCGAGTGAGCAGTTCTTC. The encoded protein is CASSGDYPSEQFF.

This clonotype showed up just a few times. The rearrangement joins TRBV6-1 to TRBJ2-1; either TRBD1 or TRBD2 may fit D (5 bases each). The CDR3 covers 16 residues. Germline lookup yields CDR1 MNHNS and CDR2 SASEGT. V was pared by 4 bases and J by 2 bases, with 15 bases between. CDR3 sequence: CASSGSGAAPYNEQFF. CDR3 sequence (DNA): TGTGCCAGCAGTGGCTCCGGGGCTGCCCCCTACAATGAGCAGTTCTTC.

This clonotype was recorded a few times. This chain joins TRBV4-2 and TRBJ2-3; 9 nucleotides agree with TRBD2. The V and J ends lost 1 base and 4 bases, in that order; junction bases with no gene match: 6. This CDR3 has 16 amino acids. Germline V lookup: CDR1 LGHNA, CDR2 YNFKEQ. CDR3 sequence: CASSQAPRGGADTQYF. DNA for the CDR3: TGTGCCAGCAGCCAAGCTCCGCGGGGGGGCGCAGATACGCAGTATTTT.

The chain carries TRBV7-6 and TRBJ2-2; the D gene is possibly TRBD1 (6 bases). CDR3 size: 14 residues. V was pared by 3 bases and J by 6 bases, with 11 bases between. The germline gives CDR1 SGHVS, CDR2 FNYEAQ. CDR3: CASSLPAGAGELFF. The CDR3 DNA reads as TGTGCCAGCAGCTTGCCCGCAGGGGCCGGGGAGCTGTTTTTT.

V usage is TRBV12-3 or TRBV12-4 and J usage is TRBJ1-1, with 7 nucleotides matching TRBD1. The length of the CDR3 is 11 residues. Trimming took 5 bases from V and 13 from J; bases not matched to a gene: 7. Written as DNA, the CDR3 is TGTGCCAGCAGTACTCAGGGGGTTGGTTTCTTT. Its translation: CASSTQGVGFF.

The rearrangement joins TRBV20-1 to TRBJ1-1, with a possible D match to TRBD1 (6 bases). The CDR3 spans 12 residues. Germline V gives CDR1 DFQATT, CDR2 SNEGSKA (reference sequence). The V end was cut by 3 bases, the J end by 7 bases, with 12 bases between. CDR3 DNA sequence: TGCAGTGCTAGCGAATTACAGGGTGAAGCTTTCTTT. Residues: CSASELQGEAFF.

The genes are TRBV21-1 and TRBJ1-5. TRBV21-1 is annotated as a pseudogene. The CDR3 spans 18 residues. The CDR3 nucleotides read TGTGCCAGCAGCCCTCTCCGGGGCTATTGGAATAGCAATCAGCCCCAGCATTTT. Translated: CASSPLRGYWNSNQPQHF.

There are a few counts of this clonotype. The chain is built from TRBV20-1 and TRBJ2-2; 7 positions agree with TRBD2. There are 15 residues in the CDR3. Germline V gives CDR1 DFQATT, CDR2 SNEGSKA (reference sequence). J was trimmed by 1 base and V by 5 bases; bases with no gene match: 7. CDR3 in amino acids: CSALPGTMNTGELFF. In nucleotides, the CDR3 is TGCAGTGCTCTGCCCGGGACTATGAACACCGGGGAGCTGTTTTTT.

This clonotype came up many times. The V gene is TRBV12-3 or TRBV12-4, the J gene TRBJ2-1, with D maybe TRBD2 (6 bases). V was shortened by 7 bases and J by 4 bases, with 11 bases between the two germline ends. The CDR3 spans 13 residues. CDR3 region: CASKEGDYNEQFF. The CDR3 nucleotides read TGTGCCAGCAAGGAGGGAGATTACAATGAGCAGTTCTTC.

The chain employs TRBV19 and TRBJ2-3; no clear D. The CDR3 totals 15 residues. Germline V gene sequence: CDR1 LNHDA, CDR2 SQIVND (reference sequence). Trimming removed 9 bases at V and 2 bases at J, with 18 bases between. The CDR3 region is CASRASPFITDTQYF. DNA for the CDR3: TGTGCCAGCCGGGCTTCTCCTTTCATCACAGATACGCAGTATTTT.